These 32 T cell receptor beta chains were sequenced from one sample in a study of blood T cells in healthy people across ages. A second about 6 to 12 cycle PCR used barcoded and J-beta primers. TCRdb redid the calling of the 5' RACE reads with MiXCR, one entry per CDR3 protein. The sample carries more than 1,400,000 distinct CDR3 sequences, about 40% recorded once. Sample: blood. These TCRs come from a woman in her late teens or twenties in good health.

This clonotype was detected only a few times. The CDR3: CASSLGEVSYQFF. CDR3 DNA sequence: TGTGCCAGCAGCTTAGGGGAAGTAAGCTACCAGTTCTTC. The V gene is TRBV11-2, the J gene TRBJ2-1; D gene unclear. This CDR3 spans 13 amino acids. CDR1 SGHAT and CDR2 FQNNGV come from the germline V gene. Trimming took off 1 base at V and 13 bases at J, with 14 bases between the two ends.

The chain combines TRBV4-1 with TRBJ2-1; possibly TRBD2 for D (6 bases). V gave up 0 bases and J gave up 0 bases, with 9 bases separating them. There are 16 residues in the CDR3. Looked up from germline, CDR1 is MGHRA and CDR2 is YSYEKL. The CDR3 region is CASSQDVRDSYNEQFF. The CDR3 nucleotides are TGCGCCAGCAGCCAAGATGTGCGGGACTCCTACAATGAGCAGTTCTTC.

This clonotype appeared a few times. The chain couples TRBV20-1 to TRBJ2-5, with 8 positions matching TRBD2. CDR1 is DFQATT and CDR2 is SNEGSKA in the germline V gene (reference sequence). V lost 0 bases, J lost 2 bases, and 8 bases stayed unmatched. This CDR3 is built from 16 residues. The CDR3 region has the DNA TGCAGTGCTAGAGATGTACTAGCGGATAATCAAGAGACCCAGTACTTC. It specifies CSARDVLADNQETQYF.

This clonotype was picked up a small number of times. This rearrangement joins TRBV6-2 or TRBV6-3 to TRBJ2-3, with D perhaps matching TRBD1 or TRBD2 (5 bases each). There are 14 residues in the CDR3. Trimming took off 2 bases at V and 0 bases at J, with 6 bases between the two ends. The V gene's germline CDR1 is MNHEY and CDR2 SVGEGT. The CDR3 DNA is TGTGCCAGCAGTTACAGGGACAGCACAGATACGCAGTATTTT. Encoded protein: CASSYRDSTDTQYF.

CDR3 bases: TGTGCCAGCAGTGAATTGGGACTAGGCTTTCAGTACTTC. Its protein is CASSELGLGFQYF. This chain connects TRBV25-1 to TRBJ2-5; 8 bases line up with TRBD2. Germline CDR1 MGHDK, CDR2 SYGVNS. The CDR3 length is 13 residues. The ends lost 1 base at V and 11 bases at J; junction bases unmatched: 6.

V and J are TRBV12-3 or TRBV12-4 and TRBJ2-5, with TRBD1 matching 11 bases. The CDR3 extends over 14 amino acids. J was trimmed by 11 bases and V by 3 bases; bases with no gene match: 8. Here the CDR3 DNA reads TGTGCCAGCAGTTTTCCGGGGACAGGGGGTAAGCAGTACTTC. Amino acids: CASSFPGTGGKQYF.

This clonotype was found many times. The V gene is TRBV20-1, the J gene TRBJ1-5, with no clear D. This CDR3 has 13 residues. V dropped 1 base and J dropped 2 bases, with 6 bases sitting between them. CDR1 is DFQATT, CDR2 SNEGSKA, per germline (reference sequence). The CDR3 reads CSARGDGNQPQHF. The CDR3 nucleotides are TGCAGTGCTAGAGGGGATGGCAATCAGCCCCAGCATTTT.

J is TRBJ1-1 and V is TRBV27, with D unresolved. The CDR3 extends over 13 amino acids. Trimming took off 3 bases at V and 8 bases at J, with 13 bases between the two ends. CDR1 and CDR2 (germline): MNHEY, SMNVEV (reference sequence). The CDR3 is CASSFVKNPEAFF. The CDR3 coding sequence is TGTGCCAGCAGTTTCGTCAAGAACCCGGAAGCTTTCTTT.

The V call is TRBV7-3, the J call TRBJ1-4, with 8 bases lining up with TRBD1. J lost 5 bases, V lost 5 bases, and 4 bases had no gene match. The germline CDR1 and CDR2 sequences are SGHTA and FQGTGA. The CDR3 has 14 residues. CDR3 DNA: TGTGCCAGCAGCCCAGGGGGCCCGAATGAAAAACTGTTTTTT. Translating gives CASSPGGPNEKLFF.

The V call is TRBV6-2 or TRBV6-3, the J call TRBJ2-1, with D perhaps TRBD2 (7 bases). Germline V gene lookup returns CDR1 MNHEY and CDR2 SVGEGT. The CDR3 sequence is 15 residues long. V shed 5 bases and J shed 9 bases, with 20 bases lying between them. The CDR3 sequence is CASSPIGAGAAEQFF. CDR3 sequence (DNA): TGTGCCAGCAGTCCGATAGGGGCGGGGGCGGCTGAGCAGTTCTTC.

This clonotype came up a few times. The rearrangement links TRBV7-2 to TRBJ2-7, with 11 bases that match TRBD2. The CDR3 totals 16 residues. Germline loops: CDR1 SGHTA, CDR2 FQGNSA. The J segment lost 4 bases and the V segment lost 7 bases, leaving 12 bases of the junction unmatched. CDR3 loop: CASTRALAGGFYEQYF. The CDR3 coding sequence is TGTGCCAGCACCAGGGCTCTAGCGGGAGGTTTTTACGAGCAGTACTTC.

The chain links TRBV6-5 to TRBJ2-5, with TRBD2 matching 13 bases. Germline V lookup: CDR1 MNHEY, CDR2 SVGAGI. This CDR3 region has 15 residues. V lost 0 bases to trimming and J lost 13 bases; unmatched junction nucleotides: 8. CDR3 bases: TGTGCCAGCAGTTACTCAGGGACTAGCGGGGCCCCAGGGTACTTC. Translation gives CASSYSGTSGAPGYF.

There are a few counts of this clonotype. The CDR3 loop is CSARDFQGLNTEAFF. The DNA of the CDR3 is TGCAGTGCTAGAGATTTCCAGGGGTTGAACACTGAAGCTTTCTTT. V gene TRBV20-1 combines with J gene TRBJ1-1; a possible D gene is TRBD1 (6 bases). The CDR3 has 15 residues. The germline V and J ends were trimmed by 0 bases and 0 bases, with 11 bases remaining between them. Germline V gene sequence: CDR1 DFQATT, CDR2 SNEGSKA (reference sequence).

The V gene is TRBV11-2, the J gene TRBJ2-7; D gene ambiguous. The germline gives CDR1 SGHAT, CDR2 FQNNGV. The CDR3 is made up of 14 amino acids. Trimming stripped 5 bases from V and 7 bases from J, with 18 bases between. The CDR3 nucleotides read TGTGCCAGCAGCCGATCGGACGGGCCCCCTGAGCAGTACTTC. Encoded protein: CASSRSDGPPEQYF.

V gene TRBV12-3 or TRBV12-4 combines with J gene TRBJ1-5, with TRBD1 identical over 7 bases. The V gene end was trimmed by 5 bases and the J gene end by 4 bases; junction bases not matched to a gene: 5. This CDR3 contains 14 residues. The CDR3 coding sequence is TGTGCCAGCAGTCCTAGACAGGGAAATCAGCCCCAGCATTTT. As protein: CASSPRQGNQPQHF.

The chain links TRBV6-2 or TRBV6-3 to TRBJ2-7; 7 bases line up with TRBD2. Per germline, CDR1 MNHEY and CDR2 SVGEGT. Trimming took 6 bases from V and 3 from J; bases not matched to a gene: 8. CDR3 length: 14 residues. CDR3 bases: TGTGCCAGCAGCGGCGGGGGATTCTTCTACGAGCAGTACTTC. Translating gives CASSGGGFFYEQYF.

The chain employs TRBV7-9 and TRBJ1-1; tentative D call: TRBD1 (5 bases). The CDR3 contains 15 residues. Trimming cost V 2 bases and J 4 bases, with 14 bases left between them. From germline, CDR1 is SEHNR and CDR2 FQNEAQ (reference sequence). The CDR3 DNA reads TGTGCCAGCAGCTTACGGGGCAGGGTCTCCACTGAAGCTTTCTTT. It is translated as CASSLRGRVSTEAFF.

The CDR3 loop reads CSAVSGTESSYEQYF. CDR3 bases: TGCAGTGCTGTATCCGGGACTGAGAGCTCCTACGAGCAGTACTTC. V gene TRBV20-1 combines with J gene TRBJ2-7; D may be TRBD2 (6 bases). The CDR3 has 15 residues. CDR1 DFQATT and CDR2 SNEGSKA come from the germline V gene (reference sequence). V lost 5 bases and J lost 0, with 17 bases in between.

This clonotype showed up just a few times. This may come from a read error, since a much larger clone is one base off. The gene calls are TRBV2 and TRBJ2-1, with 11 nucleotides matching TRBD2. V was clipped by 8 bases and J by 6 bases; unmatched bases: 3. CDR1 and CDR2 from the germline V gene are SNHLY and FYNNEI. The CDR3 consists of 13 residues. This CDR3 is CASHSGGGNEQFF. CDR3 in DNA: TGTGCCAGCCATAGCGGGGGGGGCAATGAGCAGTTCTTC.

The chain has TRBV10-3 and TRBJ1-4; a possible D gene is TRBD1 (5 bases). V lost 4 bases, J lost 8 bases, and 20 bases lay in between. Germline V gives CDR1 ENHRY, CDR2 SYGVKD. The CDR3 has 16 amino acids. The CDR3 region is CAISAGGVGAGEKLFF. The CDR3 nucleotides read TGTGCCATCAGTGCAGGCGGTGTCGGGGCGGGAGAAAAACTGTTTTTT.

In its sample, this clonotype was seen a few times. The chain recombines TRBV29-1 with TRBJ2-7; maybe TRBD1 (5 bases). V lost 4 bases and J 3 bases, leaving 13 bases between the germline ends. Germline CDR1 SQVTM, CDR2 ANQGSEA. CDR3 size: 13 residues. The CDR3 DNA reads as TGCAGCGTTGTTGCCAGGGAAGGCTACGAGCAGTACTTC. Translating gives CSVVAREGYEQYF.

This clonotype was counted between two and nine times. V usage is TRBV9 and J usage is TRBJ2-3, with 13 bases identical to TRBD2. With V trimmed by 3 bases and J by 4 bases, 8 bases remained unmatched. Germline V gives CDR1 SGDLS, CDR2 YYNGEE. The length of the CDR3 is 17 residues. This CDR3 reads CASSGTSGRIQADTQYF. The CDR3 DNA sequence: TGTGCCAGCAGCGGGACTAGCGGGAGAATACAAGCAGATACGCAGTATTTT.

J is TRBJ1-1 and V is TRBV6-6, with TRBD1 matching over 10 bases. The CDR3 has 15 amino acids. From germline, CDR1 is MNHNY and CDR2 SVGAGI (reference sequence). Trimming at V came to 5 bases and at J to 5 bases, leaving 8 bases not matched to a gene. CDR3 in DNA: TGTGCCAGCAGTGACAGGGGGCAGGGTGGGACTGAAGCTTTCTTT. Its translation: CASSDRGQGGTEAFF.

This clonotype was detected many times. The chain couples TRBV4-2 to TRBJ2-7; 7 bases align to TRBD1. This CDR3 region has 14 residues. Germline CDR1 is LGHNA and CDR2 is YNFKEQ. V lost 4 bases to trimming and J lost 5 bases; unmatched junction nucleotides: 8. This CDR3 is CASSLRDSRNEQYF. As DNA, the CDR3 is TGTGCCAGCAGCCTCCGGGACAGTAGGAACGAGCAGTACTTC.

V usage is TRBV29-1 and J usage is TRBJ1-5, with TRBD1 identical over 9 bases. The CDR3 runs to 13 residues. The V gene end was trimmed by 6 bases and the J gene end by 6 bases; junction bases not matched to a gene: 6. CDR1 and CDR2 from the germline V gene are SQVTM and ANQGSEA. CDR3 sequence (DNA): TGCAGCGTCACAGGGGGCGACGGTCAGCCCCAGCATTTT. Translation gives CSVTGGDGQPQHF.

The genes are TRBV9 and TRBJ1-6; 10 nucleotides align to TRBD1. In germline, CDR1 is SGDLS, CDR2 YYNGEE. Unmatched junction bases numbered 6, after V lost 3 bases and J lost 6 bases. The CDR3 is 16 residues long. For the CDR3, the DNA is TGTGCCAGCAGCGACGGGACAGGGGCTGGTAATTCACCCCTCCACTTT. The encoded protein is CASSDGTGAGNSPLHF. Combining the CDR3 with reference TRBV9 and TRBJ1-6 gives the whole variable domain DSGVTQTPKHLITATGQRVTLRCSPRSGDLSVYWYQQSLDQGLQFLIQYYNGEERAKGNILERFSAQQFPDLHSELNLSSLELGDSALYFCASSDGTGAGNSPLHFGNGTRLTVT.

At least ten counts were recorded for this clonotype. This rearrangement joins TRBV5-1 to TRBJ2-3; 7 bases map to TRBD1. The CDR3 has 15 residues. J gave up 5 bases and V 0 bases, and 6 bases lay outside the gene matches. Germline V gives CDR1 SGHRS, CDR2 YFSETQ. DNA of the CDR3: TGCGCCAGCAGCTTGGGCTGGACAGGCGAAGATACGCAGTATTTT. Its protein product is CASSLGWTGEDTQYF.

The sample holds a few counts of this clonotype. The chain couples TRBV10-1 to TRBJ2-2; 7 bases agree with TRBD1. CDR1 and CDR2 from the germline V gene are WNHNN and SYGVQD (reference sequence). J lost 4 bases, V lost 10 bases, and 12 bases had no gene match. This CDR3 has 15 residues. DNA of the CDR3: TGCGCCAACCCTGACAGGGAGCCCAGCACCGGGGAGCTGTTTTTT. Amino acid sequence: CANPDREPSTGELFF.

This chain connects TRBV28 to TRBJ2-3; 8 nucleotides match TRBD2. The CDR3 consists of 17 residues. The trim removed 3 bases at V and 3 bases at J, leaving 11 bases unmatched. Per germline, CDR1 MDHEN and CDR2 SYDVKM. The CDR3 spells CASSLPWAGGVTDTQYF. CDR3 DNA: TGTGCCAGCAGTTTGCCCTGGGCGGGGGGCGTAACAGATACGCAGTATTTT. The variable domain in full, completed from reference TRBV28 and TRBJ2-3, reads DVKVTQSSRYLVKRTGEKVFLECVQDMDHENMFWYRQDPGLGLRLIYFSYDVKMKEKGDIPEGYSVSREKKERFSLILESASTNQTSMYLCASSLPWAGGVTDTQYFGPGTRLTVL.

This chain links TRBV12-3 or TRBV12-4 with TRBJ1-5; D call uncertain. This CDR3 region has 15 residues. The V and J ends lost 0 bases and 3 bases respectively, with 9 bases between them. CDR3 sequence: CASSLAFSDNQPQHF. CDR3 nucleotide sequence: TGTGCCAGCAGTTTAGCGTTCAGCGACAATCAGCCCCAGCATTTT.

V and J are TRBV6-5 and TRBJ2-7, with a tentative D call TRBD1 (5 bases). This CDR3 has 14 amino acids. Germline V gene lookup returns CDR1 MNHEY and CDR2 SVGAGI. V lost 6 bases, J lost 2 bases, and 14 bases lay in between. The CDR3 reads CASSPTDFPYEQYF. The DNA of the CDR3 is TGTGCCAGCAGCCCGACAGACTTCCCCTACGAGCAGTACTTC.

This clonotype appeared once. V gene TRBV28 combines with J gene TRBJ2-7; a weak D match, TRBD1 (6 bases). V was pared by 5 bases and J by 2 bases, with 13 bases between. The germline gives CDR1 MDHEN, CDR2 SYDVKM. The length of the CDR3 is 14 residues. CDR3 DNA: TGTGCCAGCAGTGTCCAGGGGTCCACCTACGAGCAGTACTTC. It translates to CASSVQGSTYEQYF. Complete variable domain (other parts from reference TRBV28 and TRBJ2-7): DVKVTQSSRYLVKRTGEKVFLECVQDMDHENMFWYRQDPGLGLRLIYFSYDVKMKEKGDIPEGYSVSREKKERFSLILESASTNQTSMYLCASSVQGSTYEQYFGPGTRLTVT.